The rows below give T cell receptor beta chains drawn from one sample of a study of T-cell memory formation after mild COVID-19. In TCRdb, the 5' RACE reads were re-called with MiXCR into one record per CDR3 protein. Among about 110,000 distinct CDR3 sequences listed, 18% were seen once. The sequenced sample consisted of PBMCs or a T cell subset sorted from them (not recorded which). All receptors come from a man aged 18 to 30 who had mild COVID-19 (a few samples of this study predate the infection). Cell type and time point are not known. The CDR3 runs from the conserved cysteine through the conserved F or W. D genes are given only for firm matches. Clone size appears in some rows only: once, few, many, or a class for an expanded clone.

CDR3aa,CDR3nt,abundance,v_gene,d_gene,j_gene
CSAQLDTDTQYF,TGCAGTGCCCAACTAGACACAGATACGCAGTATTTT,few,TRBV20-1,.,TRBJ2-3
CASSGGTGGNSPLHF,TGCGCCAGCAGCGGAGGGACAGGGGGTAATTCACCCCTCCACTTT,few,TRBV5-1,TRBD1,TRBJ1-6
CASSLKPGQGAHQPQHF,TGTGCCAGCAGCCTAAAACCGGGACAGGGGGCCCATCAGCCCCAGCATTTT,.,TRBV5-6,TRBD1,TRBJ1-5
CASSFVREQFF,TGTGCCAGCAGCTTCGTAAGGGAGCAGTTCTTC,few,TRBV7-9,.,TRBJ2-1
CASSLPLAGIYNEQFF,TGCGCCAGCAGTTTACCCCTAGCGGGCATATACAATGAGCAGTTCTTC,.,TRBV5-1,TRBD2,TRBJ2-1
CSASGTGIPSNEQFF,TGCAGTGCCTCCGGGACCGGAATTCCCTCCAATGAGCAGTTCTTC,.,TRBV20-1,.,TRBJ2-1
CASSDFLRTGELFF,TGTGCCAGCAGTGATTTCCTAAGGACCGGGGAGCTGTTTTTT,.,TRBV2,.,TRBJ2-2
CASSKSGLGTEAFF,TGTGCCAGCAGCAAATCGGGCCTCGGGACTGAAGCTTTCTTT,.,TRBV7-2,.,TRBJ1-1
CASSLPGMGKTEAFF,TGTGCCAGCAGTTTACCAGGGATGGGAAAAACTGAAGCTTTCTTT,.,TRBV28,.,TRBJ1-1
CASSQDRGGHGYTF,TGCGCCAGCAGCCAAGACAGGGGCGGCCATGGCTACACCTTC,once,TRBV4-3,.,TRBJ1-2
CASSPAAGRDTIYF,TGTGCCAGCAGCCCAGCTGCCGGGCGGGACACCATATATTTT,.,TRBV11-2,.,TRBJ1-3
CSVDRGSYGYTF,TGCAGCGTTGACAGGGGAAGCTATGGCTACACCTTC,.,TRBV29-1,.,TRBJ1-2
CASSSQGRSGELFF,TGCGCCAGCAGCTCGCAGGGGAGGTCCGGGGAGCTGTTTTTT,few,TRBV5-1,.,TRBJ2-2
CASSFWGEDTQYF,TGTGCCAGCAGCTTCTGGGGAGAAGATACGCAGTATTTT,.,TRBV5-6,.,TRBJ2-3
CASSLGIRDILFF,TGTGCCAGCAGCTTAGGAATCCGGGACATCCTGTTTTTT,.,TRBV7-2,.,TRBJ1-4
CASSTGPPNTEAFF,TGCGCCAGCAGCACAGGTCCACCGAACACTGAAGCTTTCTTT,few,TRBV5-1,.,TRBJ1-1
CASSPPIGTGGNSPLHF,TGTGCCAGCAGTCCTCCTATCGGGACAGGGGGGAATTCACCCCTCCACTTT,few,TRBV2,TRBD1,TRBJ1-6
CASSLTGNYEQYF,TGCGCCAGCAGCCTGACAGGGAACTACGAGCAGTACTTC,.,TRBV4-1,TRBD1,TRBJ2-7
CASSRTGGGDNEQFF,TGTGCCAGCAGTCGAACAGGGGGCGGGGACAATGAGCAGTTCTTC,few,TRBV6-5,TRBD1,TRBJ2-1
CASSPSDSFGNEQFF,TGCGCCAGCAGCCCATCGGACAGTTTTGGCAATGAGCAGTTCTTC,few,TRBV5-1,.,TRBJ2-1
CASSLLGTLAGDTQYF,TGCGCCAGCAGCTTGTTGGGGACTCTCGCAGGGGATACGCAGTATTTT,.,TRBV5-1,.,TRBJ2-3
CASTPGPEQYF,TGTGCCAGCACCCCCGGGCCGGAGCAGTACTTC,.,TRBV2,.,TRBJ2-7
CAISGRDTSTDTQYF,TGTGCCATCAGTGGGAGGGACACCAGCACAGATACGCAGTATTTT,few,TRBV10-3,.,TRBJ2-3
CASSRSLRQGAGNEQFF,TGCGCCAGCAGCCGCTCTCTCAGACAGGGGGCAGGCAATGAGCAGTTCTTC,.,TRBV4-1,TRBD1,TRBJ2-1
CASSPPQTTYEQYF,TGCGCCAGCAGCCCACCACAGACCACCTACGAGCAGTACTTC,many,TRBV5-1,.,TRBJ2-7
CASRGPLTSTDTQYF,TGCGCCAGCAGAGGACCCCTGACTAGCACAGATACGCAGTATTTT,.,TRBV5-1,.,TRBJ2-3
CASSLDGTSDETQYF,TGCGCCAGCAGCTTGGATGGGACTAGCGACGAGACCCAGTACTTC,many,TRBV5-1,TRBD2,TRBJ2-5
CASSPTGNGNTIYF,TGTGCCAGCTCACCGACAGGGAATGGAAACACCATATATTTT,few,TRBV18,TRBD1,TRBJ1-3
CASSQSWAAKNIQYF,TGTGCCAGCAGCCAATCCTGGGCCGCCAAAAACATTCAGTACTTC,.,TRBV3-1,.,TRBJ2-4
CASSQGGRAEAFF,TGTGCCAGCAGCCAAGGGGGAAGGGCTGAAGCTTTCTTT,.,TRBV4-2,.,TRBJ1-1
CASSPGQGQPQHF,TGTGCCAGCAGCCCGGGACAGGGACAGCCCCAGCATTTT,few,TRBV7-6,TRBD1,TRBJ1-5
CASSRSPGGQDTQYF,TGTGCCAGCAGCCGGTCCCCGGGGGGGCAAGATACGCAGTATTTT,many,TRBV3-1,TRBD2,TRBJ2-3
CASSPEQGWGQPQHF,TGCGCCAGCAGCCCCGAACAGGGGTGGGGGCAGCCCCAGCATTTT,few,TRBV4-3,TRBD1,TRBJ1-5
CASSQDSGQGGGQYF,TGCGCCAGCAGCCAAGATTCGGGACAGGGAGGAGGCCAGTACTTC,few,TRBV4-3,TRBD1,TRBJ2-5
CASSHGQGARTEAFF,TGCGCCAGCAGCCACGGACAGGGGGCAAGGACTGAAGCTTTCTTT,few,TRBV4-1,TRBD1,TRBJ1-1